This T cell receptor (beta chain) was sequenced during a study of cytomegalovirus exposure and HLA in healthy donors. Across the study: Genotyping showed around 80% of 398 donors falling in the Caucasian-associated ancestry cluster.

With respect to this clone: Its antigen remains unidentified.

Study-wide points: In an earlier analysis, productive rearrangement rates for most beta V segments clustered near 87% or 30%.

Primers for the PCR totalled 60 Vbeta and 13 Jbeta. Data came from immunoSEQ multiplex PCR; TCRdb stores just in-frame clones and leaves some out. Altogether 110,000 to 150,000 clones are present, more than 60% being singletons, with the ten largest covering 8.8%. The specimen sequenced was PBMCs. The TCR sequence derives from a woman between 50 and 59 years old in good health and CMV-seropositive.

The CDR3 reads CASSPRDRVYEQYF. The CDR3 DNA follows: TGTGCCAGCAGTCCGAGGGACAGGGTCTACGAGCAGTACTTC. The chain joins TRBV28 to TRBJ2-7, with 9 nucleotides matching TRBD1. The CDR3 has 14 amino acids. J gave up 3 bases and V 5 bases, and 5 bases lay outside the gene matches. The germline V gene has CDR1 MDHEN and CDR2 SYDVKM.